This entry lists 7 T cell receptor beta chains sequenced from one sample in a study of cytomegalovirus exposure and HLA in healthy donors. Data came from immunoSEQ multiplex PCR; TCRdb stores just in-frame clones and leaves some out. This sample yields roughly 98,000 clones, of which 87% are seen a single time; 6.3% belongs to the top ten. Sequencing was carried out using PBMCs. The receptors derive from a man younger than 35 in good health and CMV-seropositive.

This sequence joins TRBV11-1 and TRBJ1-2, with D hard to call. V gave up 1 base and J gave up 12 bases, with 12 bases separating them. Germline values: CDR1 SGHAT, CDR2 FQDESV (reference sequence). The CDR3 has 12 amino acids. The CDR3 coding sequence is TGTGCCAGCAGCTTAGACGATACGGTTAACACCTTC. As protein: CASSLDDTVNTF.

The rearrangement uses TRBV6-1 and TRBJ2-7; 9 bases match TRBD1. This CDR3 region has 12 residues. The ends lost 8 bases at V and 5 bases at J; junction bases unmatched: 4. In germline, CDR1 is MNHNS, CDR2 SASEGT. CDR3 nucleotide sequence: TGTGCCAGCGAATGGGACAGGGACGAGCAGTACTTC. It specifies CASEWDRDEQYF.

This clone was detected only once. This chain uses TRBV6-1 with TRBJ1-5; the match to TRBD1 covers 8 bases. Germline V gene lookup returns CDR1 MNHNS and CDR2 SASEGT. With 6 bases clipped from V and 4 bases from J, the junction kept 5 bases outside the gene matches. The CDR3 is made up of 14 amino acids. The CDR3 coding sequence is TGTGCCAGCAGAGGGACAGGAAATAATCAGCCCCAGCATTTT. Encoded protein: CASRGTGNNQPQHF.

The J gene is TRBJ2-7, the V gene TRBV5-1; D perhaps matches TRBD2 (5 bases). V gave up 2 bases and J gave up 4 bases, with 16 bases separating them. The germline CDR1 and CDR2 sequences are SGHRS and YFSETQ. The CDR3 totals 15 residues. The CDR3, as DNA: TGCGCCAGCAGCTTAACCTACGGACTCATGTACGAGCAGTACTTC. It encodes CASSLTYGLMYEQYF.

The V and J genes are TRBV5-5 and TRBJ2-7, with D maybe TRBD1 (6 bases). The V gene lost 0 bases and the J gene lost 7 bases, with 11 bases spanning the gap. The CDR3 has 13 amino acids. Germline V gives CDR1 SGHKS, CDR2 YYEKEE (reference sequence). The CDR3 region is CASSLVTGWEQYF. The CDR3 DNA follows: TGTGCCAGCAGCTTGGTAACAGGGTGGGAGCAGTACTTC.

This chain uses TRBV28 with TRBJ1-2; D gene ambiguous. From germline, CDR1 is MDHEN and CDR2 SYDVKM. This CDR3 contains 11 residues. V was cut by 4 bases and J by 7 bases, with 7 bases left in between. CDR3 protein: CASSSNFGYTF. The CDR3 coding sequence is TGTGCCAGCAGTTCAAATTTTGGCTACACCTTC.

The chain uses TRBV6-6 and TRBJ2-7; 10 bases fit TRBD2. The CDR3 has 14 residues. With 5 bases clipped from V and 3 bases from J, the junction kept 4 bases outside the gene matches. The germline V gene has CDR1 MNHNY and CDR2 SVGAGI (reference sequence). For the CDR3, the DNA is TGTGCCAGCAGTCCGACTAGCGGGCACTACGAGCAGTACTTC. It translates to CASSPTSGHYEQYF.